Detailed here is one T cell receptor beta chain. This CDR3 contains 18 residues. Trimming shortened V by 0 bases and J by 2 bases, and 18 bases separated the two germline ends. The V gene's germline CDR1 is SGDLS and CDR2 YYNGEE. The record originates from a study of blood T cell repertoires in COVID-19. Whole-study context: Collection of acute and convalescent COVID-19 samples took place in the United States, Italy and Spain. T cells, B-cell-depleted T cells, or PBMCs supplied cDNA or gDNA.

Assay used: immunoSEQ multiplex PCR; TCRdb lists only in-frame clones, some missing. The sample carries tens of thousands of clones, under 85% recorded once. What was sequenced was peripheral blood. The sequence derives from a woman between 50 and 59 years old with acute or convalescent COVID-19. The chain joins TRBV9 to TRBJ1-3; D unresolved. The CDR3 bases are TGTGCCAGCAGCGTAGCTAGTGGAGGAACGGGCCCTGGAAACACCATATATTTT. This codes for CASSVASGGTGPGNTIYF.